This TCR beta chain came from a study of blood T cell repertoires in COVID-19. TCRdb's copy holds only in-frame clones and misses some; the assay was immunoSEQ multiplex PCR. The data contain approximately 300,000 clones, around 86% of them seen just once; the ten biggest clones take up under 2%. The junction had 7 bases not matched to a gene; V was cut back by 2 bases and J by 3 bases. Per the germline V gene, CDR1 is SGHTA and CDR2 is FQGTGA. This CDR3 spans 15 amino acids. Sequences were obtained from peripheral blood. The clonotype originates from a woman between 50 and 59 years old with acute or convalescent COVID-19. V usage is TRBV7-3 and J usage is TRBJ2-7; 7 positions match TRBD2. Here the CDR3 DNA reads TGTGCCAGCAGCTTATACGCTAGCGGAATCTACGAGCAGTACTTC. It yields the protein CASSLYASGIYEQYF.